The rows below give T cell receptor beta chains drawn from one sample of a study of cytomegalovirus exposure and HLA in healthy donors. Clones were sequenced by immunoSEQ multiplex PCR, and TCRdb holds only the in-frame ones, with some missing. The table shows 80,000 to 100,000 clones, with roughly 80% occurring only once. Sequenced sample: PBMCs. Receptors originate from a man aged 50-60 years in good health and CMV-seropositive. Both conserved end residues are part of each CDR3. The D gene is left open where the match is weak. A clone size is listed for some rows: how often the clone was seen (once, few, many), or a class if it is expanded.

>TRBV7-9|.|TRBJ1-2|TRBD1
TGTGCCAGCAGCTCAGGGACAGGAGACTATGGCTACACCTTC
CASSSGTGDYGYTF
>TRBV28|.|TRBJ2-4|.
TGTGCCAGCAGTCGTCCAATCGAGTTAGCCAAAAACATTCAGTACTTC
CASSRPIELAKNIQYF
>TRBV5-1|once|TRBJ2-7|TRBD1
TGCGCCAGCAGCCTTGGACAGGGTCCCTACGAGCAGTACTTC
CASSLGQGPYEQYF
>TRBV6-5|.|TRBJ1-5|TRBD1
TGTGCCAGCAGTTACTCGTGGCAGGGGGATCAGCCCCAGCATTTT
CASSYSWQGDQPQHF
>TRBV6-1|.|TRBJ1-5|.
TGTGCCAGCAGTGAAGTTACTAATCAGCCCCAGCATTTT
CASSEVTNQPQHF
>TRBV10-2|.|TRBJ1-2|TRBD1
TGCGCCAGCCGTAGTACCAGTGGGGACAGTGCTTTCAACCATGGCTACACCTTC
CASRSTSGDSAFNHGYTF
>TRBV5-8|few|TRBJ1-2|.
TGTGCCAGCAGCTTGGGGAGCTATGGCTACACCTTC
CASSLGSYGYTF
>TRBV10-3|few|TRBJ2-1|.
TGTGCCATCAGTGAAGGGGGACACTTCAATGAGCAGTTCTTC
CAISEGGHFNEQFF
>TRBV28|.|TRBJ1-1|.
TGTGCCAGCAGTGGGGGGGTCTGGACTGAAGCTTTCTTT
CASSGGVWTEAFF
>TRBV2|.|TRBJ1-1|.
TGTGCCAGCCGCGGGGACGGGGACACTGAAGCTTTCTTT
CASRGDGDTEAFF
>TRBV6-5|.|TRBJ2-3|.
TGTGCCAGCAACGGGGGGCCCCGTCCCGCAGATACGCAGTATTTT
CASNGGPRPADTQYF
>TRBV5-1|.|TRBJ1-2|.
TGCGCCAGCAGAAAAGGAGATGAGGGCTATGGCTACACCTTC
CASRKGDEGYGYTF
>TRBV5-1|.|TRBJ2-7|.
TGCGCCAGCAGCGATGGACTGGGGTCCTACGAGCAGTACTTC
CASSDGLGSYEQYF
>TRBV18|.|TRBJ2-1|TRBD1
TGTGCCAGCTCACCACCAGTAGGGACAGGGGGTAATGAGCAGTTCTTC
CASSPPVGTGGNEQFF
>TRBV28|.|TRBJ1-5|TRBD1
TGTGCCAGCATGTTCCTGGACAGGGGGCAGTCGGGCAATCAGCCCCAGCATTTT
CASMFLDRGQSGNQPQHF
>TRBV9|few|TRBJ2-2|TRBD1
TGTGCCAGCACCCGGACAGGGACCGGGGAGCTGTTTTTT
CASTRTGTGELFF
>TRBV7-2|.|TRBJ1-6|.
TGTGCCAGCAGCTTAGCTCCAAGAACAGGGACTTCACCCCTCCACTTT
CASSLAPRTGTSPLHF
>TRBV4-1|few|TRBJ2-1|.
TGCGCCAGCAGCCAATTACAGGGCACCACCCGTCAGCAGTTCTTC
CASSQLQGTTRQQFF
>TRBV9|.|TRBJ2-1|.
TGTGCCAGCAGCGTAGTAGGGGTATCGTACAATGAGCAGTTCTTC
CASSVVGVSYNEQFF
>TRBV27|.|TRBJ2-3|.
TGTGCCAGCAGTCGCGGACACACAGATACGCAGTATTTT
CASSRGHTDTQYF
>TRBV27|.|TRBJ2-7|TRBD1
TGTGCCAGCAGTGGTATCGCGACAGGGGAAGACGAGCAGTACTTC
CASSGIATGEDEQYF
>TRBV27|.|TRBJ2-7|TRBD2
TGTGCCAGCAGTTCCTCTGTGAGGACTAGCGGATCCTACGAGCAGTACTTC
CASSSSVRTSGSYEQYF
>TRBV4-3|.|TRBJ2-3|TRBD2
TGCGCCAGCAGCCAACTAGCGGGGGTTCGAGATACGCAGTATTTT
CASSQLAGVRDTQYF
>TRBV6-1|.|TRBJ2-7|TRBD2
TGTGCCAGCAGTGATGCAGCGGGGCACTCCTACGAGCAGTACTTC
CASSDAAGHSYEQYF
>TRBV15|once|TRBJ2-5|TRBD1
TGTGCCACCAGCAGATCGGGACAGGGGGCGTGGGAGACCCAGTACTTC
CATSRSGQGAWETQYF
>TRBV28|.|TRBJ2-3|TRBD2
TGTGCCAGCAGTCAGAATAGCGGGGGGGCGTGGTTAGGCACAGATACGCAGTATTTT
CASSQNSGGAWLGTDTQYF
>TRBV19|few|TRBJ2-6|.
TGTGCCAGTAGTACCCTACCCTCGGGGGCCAACGTCCTGACTTTC
CASSTLPSGANVLTF
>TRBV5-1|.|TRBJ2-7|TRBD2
TGCGCCAGCAGCTTGGGACTAGCGGGGGTTGACGAGCAGTACTTC
CASSLGLAGVDEQYF
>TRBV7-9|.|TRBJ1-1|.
TGTGCCAGCAGCGTCCAGGGTGAAGCTTTCTTT
CASSVQGEAFF